Shown below are 5 T cell receptor beta chains from a single sample sequenced in a study of shared clonotypes between healthy human individuals. Some clones are missing from TCRdb's copy, which holds only in-frame ones; the method was immunoSEQ multiplex PCR. The data hold just over 2,000,000 clones, with about 95% observed a single time. The naive CD8 fraction comprised CD45RO-negative cells positively selected for CCR7 and excluded terminally differentiated effector memory CD45RA+ cells. The sequenced sample was naive CD8+ T cells sorted from blood. Every receptor here comes from a man aged 18 to 30 in good health.

The chain is built from TRBV28 and TRBJ2-1, with D possibly being TRBD2 (5 bases). The CDR3 length is 15 residues. CDR1 and CDR2 (germline): MDHEN, SYDVKM. V lost 4 bases to trimming and J lost 2 bases, with 12 bases between them. As DNA, the CDR3 is TGTGCCAGCAGTTCTACATATAGCGCCTACAATGAGCAGTTCTTC. Its translation is CASSSTYSAYNEQFF.

The chain is built from TRBV5-6 and TRBJ1-4, with 7 bases identical to TRBD1. The germline CDR1 and CDR2 sequences are SGHDT and YYEEEE. With 4 bases clipped from V and 6 bases from J, the junction kept 12 bases outside the gene matches. The CDR3 consists of 16 residues. This CDR3 reads CASSGLQGGPDEKLFF. Here the CDR3 DNA reads TGTGCCAGCAGCGGACTCCAGGGGGGGCCCGATGAAAAACTGTTTTTT.

V and J are TRBV6-6 and TRBJ2-7, with 8 bases fitting TRBD1. Trimming cost V 5 bases and J 4 bases; bases outside gene matches: 13. CDR3 length: 16 amino acids. CDR1 and CDR2 (germline): MNHNY, SVGAGI (reference sequence). The CDR3 region is CASSPGESQGAYEQYF. For the CDR3, the DNA is TGTGCCAGCAGTCCTGGGGAATCGCAGGGGGCATACGAGCAGTACTTC.

The rearrangement links TRBV4-1 to TRBJ2-3; maybe TRBD2 (6 bases). This CDR3 has 14 residues. The V end was cut by 2 bases, the J end by 4 bases, with 10 bases between. Germline V gene lookup returns CDR1 MGHRA and CDR2 YSYEKL. The CDR3 coding sequence is TGCGCCAGCAGCCAATCTCCGGGGGCAGATACGCAGTATTTT. This codes for CASSQSPGADTQYF.

Note on this clone: This same CDR3 is encoded by further DNA sequences in the sample. This chain uses TRBV9 with TRBJ2-1; D gene unclear. The CDR3 totals 14 residues. Germline CDR1 is SGDLS and CDR2 is YYNGEE. Trimming took off 2 bases at V and 4 bases at J, with 10 bases between the two ends. This CDR3 reads CASSVEGLYNEQFF. CDR3 nucleotides: TGTGCCAGCAGCGTCGAAGGATTATACAATGAGCAGTTCTTC.